This TCR beta chain was retrieved from a study of vaccination effects on CD4 cells after COVID-19. Study conclusions and caveats: Common cold coronavirus cross-reactivity was shown by only 1 of 255 vaccine-induced clones in healthy vaccinees. By a late point after vaccination, infection- and vaccine-induced clones had shrunk markedly through clonal contraction.

Sequenced by immunoSEQ multiplex PCR; TCRdb stores in-frame clones only, minus some. Of about 24,000 clones detected, roughly 80% appear once; the ten largest clones hold roughly 21%. As to this clone: Its cognate antigen is unknown.

Peptide-pool stimulation followed by sequencing identified expanded antigen-specific CD4+ clonotypes in the ViraFEST assay. Culture proceeded for approximately nine days, and CD4+ T cells were then isolated. Either the mRNA-1273 or the BNT162b2 vaccine was given to participants as two doses. Cultures received IL-2 medium that replaced half the medium on days 3 and 7. The CDR3 runs to 12 residues. Germline CDR1 reads MNHEY; CDR2 reads SVGAGI. The germline V and J ends were trimmed by 5 bases and 14 bases, with 16 bases remaining between them. The sample here was CD4+ T cells from PBMCs cultured with HCoV-NL63 spike peptides, taken after COVID-19 vaccination. This clonotype was sampled from a human donor who received a COVID-19 vaccine. The V call is TRBV6-5, the J call TRBJ1-5, with a tentative D call TRBD1 (6 bases). The CDR3 sequence is CASSSEQGREHF. CDR3 coding DNA: TGTGCCAGCAGTAGCGAGCAGGGGAGGGAGCATTTT.